This T cell receptor beta chain was captured in a study of blood T cells in healthy people across ages. This CDR3 comprises 16 residues. Looked up from germline, CDR1 is ENHRY and CDR2 is SYGVKD. V shed 0 bases and J shed 2 bases, with 12 bases lying between them. For the second PCR, which ran for about 7 to 11 cycles, a sample-barcoded 5' primer and a J-beta primer mix were used. One entry per CDR3 protein results from TCRdb running MiXCR on the 5' RACE reads. This sample has approximately 1.5 million distinct CDR3 sequences, with approximately 42% found just once. The source of this sequence is a woman between 18 and 29 years old in good health. The gene calls are TRBV10-3 and TRBJ2-3; possibly TRBD2 for D (6 bases). Source material: blood. The CDR3 loop reads CAISESDKRVTDTQYF. The CDR3 DNA reads as TGTGCCATCAGTGAGTCCGATAAGCGGGTCACAGATACGCAGTATTTT.